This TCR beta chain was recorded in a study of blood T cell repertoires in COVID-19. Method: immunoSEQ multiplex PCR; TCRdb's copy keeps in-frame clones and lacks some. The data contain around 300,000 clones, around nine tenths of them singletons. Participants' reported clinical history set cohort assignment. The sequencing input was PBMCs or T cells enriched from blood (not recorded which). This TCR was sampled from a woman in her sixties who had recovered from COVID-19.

As DNA, the CDR3 is TGTGCCAGCAGGACAGGGCGGTCGTCTGGCTACACCTTC. This codes for CASRTGRSSGYTF. The chain has TRBV27 and TRBJ1-2, with 7 bases identical to TRBD1. The CDR3 consists of 13 residues. Trimming cost V 6 bases and J 7 bases; bases outside gene matches: 8. Germline values: CDR1 MNHEY, CDR2 SMNVEV (reference sequence).